One and the same sample provided the 26 T cell receptor beta chains below, sequenced in a study of T cells after yellow fever vaccination. Via MiXCR, TCRdb re-called the 5' RACE reads, giving one row per CDR3 protein. The sample has about 350,000 distinct CDR3 sequences, about 8.3% seen once. The source material was PBMCs, sampled around 45 days after the first yellow fever vaccination. These receptors all come from a man younger than 35 who received the YFV17D yellow fever vaccine.

The V call is TRBV19, the J call TRBJ1-1, with D possibly TRBD1 on 6 matching bases. The CDR3 contains 11 residues. V lost 8 bases and J lost 14, with 18 bases in between. CDR1 LNHDA and CDR2 SQIVND come from the germline V gene (reference sequence). CDR3 sequence: CASQTGFSRFF. As DNA, the CDR3 is TGTGCCAGTCAAACAGGGTTCAGCCGATTCTTT.

This clonotype was observed a handful of times. The V and J genes are TRBV12-3 or TRBV12-4 and TRBJ1-6; D unclear. V shed 6 bases and J shed 0 bases, with 12 bases lying between them. This CDR3 has 16 residues. CDR3 coding DNA: TGTGCCAGCAGCCTGGACGCAAACTCCTATAATTCACCCCTCCACTTT. Translating it yields CASSLDANSYNSPLHF.

This clonotype was recorded many times. V is TRBV20-1 and J is TRBJ2-7; 8 bases map to TRBD1. From germline, CDR1 is DFQATT and CDR2 SNEGSKA (reference sequence). The CDR3 has 14 residues. Trimming at V came to 2 bases and at J to 3 bases, leaving 6 bases not matched to a gene. Here the CDR3 reads CSARPPDRDYEQYV. DNA of the CDR3: TGCAGTGCTAGACCACCGGACAGGGACTACGAGCAGTACGTC.

The rearrangement links TRBV7-2 to TRBJ2-1; the D gene is possibly TRBD1 (6 bases). Germline CDR1 and CDR2: SGHTA and FQGNSA. This CDR3 is built from 16 residues. Trimming removed 2 bases from V and 7 bases from J, with 18 bases in between. The CDR3 DNA is TGTGCCAGCAGCTTACTCCAGGGGACCTGGGGGAATGAGCAGTTCTTC. It translates to CASSLLQGTWGNEQFF.

This clonotype showed up just a few times. The V and J genes are TRBV7-2 and TRBJ2-7, with 7 positions matching TRBD1. Germline V gene lookup returns CDR1 SGHTA and CDR2 FQGNSA. The V segment lost 1 base and the J segment 6 bases; nucleotides outside the gene matches: 3. The CDR3 extends over 13 amino acids. The CDR3 region has the DNA TGTGCCAGCAGCTTAGGGCAGGGGGTCGAGCAGTACGTC. It encodes CASSLGQGVEQYV.

The sample holds many counts of this clonotype. The gene calls are TRBV7-8 and TRBJ2-7; 9 bases fit TRBD1. The CDR3 contains 14 residues. CDR1 SGHVS and CDR2 FQNEAQ come from the germline V gene. V dropped 4 bases and J dropped 7; count of bases not matched to a gene: 8. CDR3 sequence reads: CASSSGQGHEEQYF. In nucleotides, the CDR3 is TGTGCCAGCAGCTCAGGACAGGGGCACGAGGAGCAGTACTTC.

This clonotype was observed many times. J is TRBJ2-5 and V is TRBV18; either TRBD1 or TRBD2 may supply D (5 bases each). Germline-derived CDR1 and CDR2 are KGHSH and LQKENI. The V and J ends lost 4 bases and 2 bases respectively, with 26 bases between them. The CDR3 is made up of 19 amino acids. The CDR3 loop is CASSRGAQIYTPLQETQYF. The DNA for the CDR3 is TGTGCCAGCTCACGAGGGGCCCAAATCTATACTCCTCTACAAGAGACCCAGTACTTC.

Only a few counts were recorded for this clonotype. This sequence joins TRBV20-1 and TRBJ2-7, with TRBD2 as a possible D gene (6 bases). The CDR3 is 15 amino acids. Germline V gives CDR1 DFQATT, CDR2 SNEGSKA (reference sequence). V was pared by 6 bases and J by 0 bases, with 18 bases between. DNA for the CDR3: TGCAGTGCCCCGGCCGCGGGGCCTAGCTCCTACGAGCAGTACTTC. Translating it yields CSAPAAGPSSYEQYF.

The chain carries TRBV10-3 and TRBJ1-2; weak D call: TRBD1 (6 bases). V lost 5 bases to trimming and J lost 4 bases, with 14 bases between them. The CDR3 sequence is 14 residues long. Germline-derived CDR1 and CDR2 are ENHRY and SYGVKD. CDR3 DNA sequence: TGTGCCATCAGTAAGGACAGTTTAGCCTATGGCTACACCTTC. Its protein product is CAISKDSLAYGYTF.

This sequence joins TRBV10-3 and TRBJ2-3; D remains unclear. The CDR3 length is 14 residues. Trimming took 7 bases from V and 1 from J, leaving 12 bases between them. Looked up from germline, CDR1 is ENHRY and CDR2 is SYGVKD. CDR3: CAINEGGGTDTQYF. The DNA for the CDR3 is TGTGCCATCAATGAAGGCGGCGGCACAGATACGCAGTATTTT.

This clonotype has at least ten counts. V and J are TRBV12-3 or TRBV12-4 and TRBJ1-4; D remains ambiguous. This CDR3 comprises 13 residues. V lost 1 base to trimming and J lost 7 bases, with 7 bases between them. DNA for the CDR3: TGTGCCAGCAGTTTAGGACAACTTGAAAAACTGTTTTTT. Residues: CASSLGQLEKLFF.

This chain connects TRBV9 to TRBJ2-5; TRBD2 matches at 13 bases. After removal of 1 base from V and 3 bases from J, the junction contained 3 bases not matched to a gene. The CDR3 has 16 amino acids. Germline lookup yields CDR1 SGDLS and CDR2 YYNGEE. The CDR3 spells CASSVPGTSGEETQYF. The CDR3 DNA reads as TGTGCCAGCAGCGTACCGGGGACTAGCGGGGAAGAGACCCAGTACTTC.

This clonotype has ten or more counts. V gene TRBV6-5 combines with J gene TRBJ2-4, with D maybe TRBD2 (5 bases). Germline CDR1 reads MNHEY; CDR2 reads SVGAGI. CDR3 length equals 16 residues. Trimming left V 0 bases short and J 2 bases short, with 11 bases between. In DNA, the CDR3 is TGTGCCAGCAGTTACTCTGGGGTCGGGACCAAAAACATTCAGTACTTC. Amino acids: CASSYSGVGTKNIQYF.

The genes are TRBV20-1 and TRBJ2-5; 10 bases fit TRBD2. V lost 4 bases to trimming and J lost 4 bases; unmatched junction nucleotides: 9. Germline CDR1 reads DFQATT; CDR2 reads SNEGSKA (reference sequence). The CDR3 totals 15 residues. The CDR3 sequence is CSATDSGGSGETQYF. CDR3 coding DNA: TGCAGTGCTACCGATAGCGGGGGGTCGGGAGAGACCCAGTACTTC.

This clonotype was seen many times. The rearrangement joins TRBV3-1 to TRBJ2-7; 9 bases map to TRBD1. CDR3 length: 14 amino acids. Germline trimming cut 5 bases from V and 7 bases from J; bases unmatched to any gene: 9. The germline CDR1 and CDR2 sequences are LGHDT and YNNKEL (reference sequence). The CDR3 nucleotides read TGTGCCAGCAGCTTCACAGGGGGCCTCGGGGAGCAGTACGTC. Translating it yields CASSFTGGLGEQYV.

This clonotype came up a few times. The chain couples TRBV20-1 to TRBJ1-4; maybe TRBD1 (6 bases). Per germline, CDR1 DFQATT and CDR2 SNEGSKA (reference sequence). V lost 3 bases, J lost 8 bases, and 13 bases lay in between. The CDR3 is made up of 13 amino acids. Written as DNA, the CDR3 is TGCAGTGCTAGCAGGGGAGCCCGAGAAAAACTGTTTTTT. This encodes CSASRGAREKLFF.

This clonotype was seen only a few times. This chain connects TRBV7-9 to TRBJ1-6; 8 bases are shared with TRBD1. CDR1 is SEHNR, CDR2 FQNEAQ, per germline (reference sequence). The ends lost 7 bases at V and 7 bases at J; junction bases unmatched: 9. The CDR3 consists of 15 residues. The DNA for the CDR3 is TGTGCCAGCAAGATAACAGGGGGGTACAATTCACCCCTCCACTTT. Translation gives CASKITGGYNSPLHF.

In its sample, this clonotype was seen a few times. The rearrangement joins TRBV5-4 to TRBJ2-2; D possibly corresponds to TRBD1 (6 bases). Deletions cut 4 bases from V and 4 bases from J, with 20 bases between. This CDR3 region has 17 residues. CDR1 is SGHNT, CDR2 YYREEE, per germline (reference sequence). The CDR3 region has the DNA TGTGCCAGCAGCGCCCCACAGGGACGGCAGTCCACCGGGGAGCTGTTTTTT. Translation gives CASSAPQGRQSTGELFF.

This clonotype was picked up a small number of times. CDR3 sequence: CASTSSVRDTANYGYTF. Written as DNA, the CDR3 is TGTGCCAGCACTTCCAGTGTCCGGGACACTGCTAACTATGGCTACACCTTC. This chain joins TRBV12-3 or TRBV12-4 and TRBJ1-2; tentative D call: TRBD1 (6 bases). CDR3 size: 17 residues. V gave up 7 bases and J gave up 0 bases, with 21 bases separating them.

This clonotype was counted ten times or more. Here the CDR3 reads CASSSTFNPRGGLDEQFF. The CDR3 nucleotides read TGCGCCAGCAGCTCCACCTTTAACCCGAGGGGGGGCTTGGATGAGCAGTTCTTC. The rearrangement links TRBV5-1 to TRBJ2-1; tentative D call: TRBD2 (7 bases). The CDR3 has 18 residues. The V end was cut by 3 bases, the J end by 8 bases, with 27 bases between. CDR1 SGHRS and CDR2 YFSETQ come from the germline V gene.

This clonotype was counted ten times or more. CDR3 protein: CASSLDDLGSYEQYV. DNA for the CDR3: TGTGCCAGCAGCTTGGACGACCTCGGATCCTACGAGCAGTACGTC. The rearrangement links TRBV5-4 to TRBJ2-7; D is unclear. CDR1 is SGHNT and CDR2 is YYREEE in the germline V gene (reference sequence). V lost 0 bases and J 1 base, leaving 11 bases between the germline ends. The CDR3 covers 15 residues.

This clonotype showed up just a few times. The chain employs TRBV5-1 and TRBJ2-5, with D uncertain. Trimming removed 3 bases at V and 7 bases at J, with 16 bases between. The CDR3 runs to 14 residues. Germline V gene data show CDR1 as SGHRS and CDR2 as YFSETQ. CDR3 nucleotides: TGCGCCAGCAGCTGGGGTCCAGGAGCGTGGACCCAGTACTTC. Protein product: CASSWGPGAWTQYF.

This clonotype has at least ten counts. This CDR3 reads CASSLVVGSGTDTQYF. The CDR3 coding sequence is TGCGCCAGCAGCTTGGTAGTGGGGTCCGGCACAGATACGCAGTATTTT. The chain links TRBV5-1 to TRBJ2-3; no reliable D call. The CDR3 sequence is 16 residues long. CDR1 and CDR2 (germline): SGHRS, YFSETQ. V was clipped by 0 bases and J by 1 base, with 12 bases between them. Full variable domain (outside the CDR3, taken from reference TRBV5-1 and TRBJ2-3): KAGVTQTPRYLIKTRGQQVTLSCSPISGHRSVSWYQQTPGQGLQFLFEYFSETQRNKGNFPGRFSGRQFSNSRSEMNVSTLELGDSALYLCASSLVVGSGTDTQYFGPGTRLTVL.

CDR3 sequence (DNA): TGCGCCAGCAGCTTGGAAGACAGCATGAACACTGAAGCTTTCTTT. The encoded protein is CASSLEDSMNTEAFF. The chain is built from TRBV5-1 and TRBJ1-1; possible D gene TRBD1, 5 bases. Trimming stripped 0 bases from V and 0 bases from J, with 9 bases between. This CDR3 has 15 residues. The germline gives CDR1 SGHRS, CDR2 YFSETQ.

This clonotype was seen more than once but under ten times. The chain links TRBV9 to TRBJ1-5; D possibly corresponds to TRBD1 (5 bases). The V gene lost 1 base and the J gene lost 0 bases, with 8 bases spanning the gap. The germline CDR1 and CDR2 sequences are SGDLS and YYNGEE. The CDR3 contains 15 residues. In DNA form, the CDR3 reads TGTGCCAGCAGCGTACAGGGAGCTAGCAATCAGCCCCAGCATTTT. Translated, it gives CASSVQGASNQPQHF.

This clonotype occurred many times. The rearrangement joins TRBV6-5 to TRBJ2-1; 12 bases are a match to TRBD2. This CDR3 has 15 residues. V gave up 2 bases and J gave up 12 bases; unmatched junction bases: 8. Germline V gene sequence: CDR1 MNHEY, CDR2 SVGAGI. CDR3 in amino acids: CASSYRASGGARQFF. DNA of the CDR3: TGTGCCAGCAGTTACAGGGCTAGCGGGGGGGCAAGGCAGTTCTTC.